This TCR beta chain is drawn from a study of T cell responses to AZD1222 COVID-19 vaccine. V was clipped by 4 bases and J by 2 bases; unmatched bases: 4. Germline CDR1 KGHSY, CDR2 FQNENV. The length of the CDR3 is 15 residues. Study-level findings and limits: CD4 TCRs associated with vaccination spanned spike, dominating at 160-218 and 743-854. It was only after the peak T cell response that any repertoires were sampled.

Assay used: immunoSEQ multiplex PCR; TCRdb lists only in-frame clones, some missing. The sample yields some 120,000 clones, about 91% seen once. Details on this clone: Its antigen is not identified.

The clonotype originates from an adult in good health. Specimen: peripheral blood, collected on day 0 of AZD1222 vaccination. V is TRBV16 and J is TRBJ1-1; the match to TRBD1 covers 10 bases. CDR3 nucleotide sequence: TGTGCCAGCAGCCCGACAGGGGGCTACAACACTGAAGCTTTCTTT. Protein sequence: CASSPTGGYNTEAFF.